These 29 T cell receptor beta chains share one sample of origin, sequenced in a study of radiation and T cells in renal cell carcinoma. Method: immunoSEQ multiplex PCR; TCRdb's copy keeps in-frame clones and lacks some. The sample has 50,000 to 75,000 clones, just under 80% seen once; the top ten hold 6% to 9.5%. This sample's time point: baseline pretreatment blood. Treatment of the sample: 15 Gy SBRT to primary tumor, nephrectomy 4 weeks later. The source material was blood, sampled from a patient whose treatment included radiotherapy and nephrectomy. Receptor source: a man in his sixties with renal cell carcinoma.

This chain links TRBV2 with TRBJ1-4; 11 bases match TRBD1. Unmatched junction bases numbered 6, after V lost 5 bases and J lost 1 base. The CDR3 extends over 17 amino acids. The V gene's germline CDR1 is SNHLY and CDR2 FYNNEI. CDR3 sequence (DNA): TGTGCCAGCAGTCCCGGACAGGGGGCAGGAACTAATGAAAAACTGTTTTTT. Amino acid sequence: CASSPGQGAGTNEKLFF.

The chain has TRBV11-2 and TRBJ1-1, with a weak D call TRBD1 (5 bases). Germline CDR1 SGHAT, CDR2 FQNNGV. V lost 5 bases, J lost 0 bases, and 22 bases lay in between. There are 18 residues in the CDR3. Here the CDR3 reads CASSPLRDGRILNTEAFF. CDR3 DNA: TGTGCCAGCAGCCCACTCCGGGACGGAAGGATCTTGAACACTGAAGCTTTCTTT.

This clone was seen a few times. The chain joins TRBV29-1 to TRBJ2-7; D is uncertain. The CDR3 runs to 14 residues. The germline V gene encodes CDR1 SQVTM and CDR2 ANQGSEA. V gave up 2 bases and J gave up 0 bases, with 11 bases separating them. CDR3 in amino acids: CSVEKQRPSYEQYF. In DNA, the CDR3 is TGCAGCGTTGAAAAGCAGCGACCCTCCTACGAGCAGTACTTC.

This sequence joins TRBV15 and TRBJ2-7; unclear D gene. The CDR3 is made up of 12 amino acids. Germline CDR1 is LNHNV and CDR2 is YYDKDF (reference sequence). Trimming stripped 6 bases from V and 2 bases from J, with 8 bases between. Here the CDR3 reads CATSTGAYEQYF. As DNA, the CDR3 is TGTGCCACCAGTACGGGCGCCTACGAGCAGTACTTC. The variable domain in full, completed from reference TRBV15 and TRBJ2-7, reads DAMVIQNPRYQVTQFGKPVTLSCSQTLNHNVMYWYQQKSSQAPKLLFHYYDKDFNNEADTPDNFQSRRPNTSFCFLDIRSPGLGDTAMYLCATSTGAYEQYFGPGTRLTVT.

This clone was counted a few times. The chain carries TRBV2 and TRBJ2-4; D remains ambiguous. The CDR3 sequence is 11 residues long. V lost 6 bases to trimming and J lost 4 bases, with 4 bases between them. Germline lookup yields CDR1 SNHLY and CDR2 FYNNEI. The CDR3 is CASSPKNIQYF. Written as DNA, the CDR3 is TGTGCCAGCAGCCCTAAAAACATTCAGTACTTC.

DNA of the CDR3: TGTGCCAGTAGTAAACTCGACTCGAGCTCCTACAATGAGCAGTTCTTC. Its protein is CASSKLDSSSYNEQFF. V gene TRBV19 combines with J gene TRBJ2-1; no reliable D call. Germline values: CDR1 LNHDA, CDR2 SQIVND (reference sequence). V was shortened by 4 bases and J by 0 bases, with 13 bases between the two germline ends. The CDR3 has 16 residues.

The chain has TRBV5-1 and TRBJ2-5; 7 nucleotides line up with TRBD2. This CDR3 comprises 15 residues. After removal of 4 bases from V and 5 bases from J, the junction contained 11 bases not matched to a gene. Germline CDR1 and CDR2: SGHRS and YFSETQ. CDR3 sequence (DNA): TGCGCCAGCAGCCCCCAAGGCGGGAGCTGGGAGACCCAGTACTTC. Residues: CASSPQGGSWETQYF.

CDR3 DNA sequence: TGTGCCAGCAGCCCTACCGGGACAAATACTGGAAACACCATATATTTT. Protein product: CASSPTGTNTGNTIYF. The chain carries TRBV7-2 and TRBJ1-3, with D possibly matching TRBD1 (6 bases). The germline V gene encodes CDR1 SGHTA and CDR2 FQGNSA. V shed 5 bases and J shed 2 bases, with 16 bases lying between them. This CDR3 region has 16 residues. Supplemented by reference TRBV7-2 and TRBJ1-3, the full variable domain reads GAGVSQSPSNKVTEKGKDVELRCDPISGHTALYWYRQSLGQGLEFLIYFQGNSAPDKSGLPSDRFSAERTGGSVSTLTIQRTQQEDSAVYLCASSPTGTNTGNTIYFGEGSWLTVV.

The gene calls are TRBV10-2 and TRBJ2-1; D gene unclear. This CDR3 is 12 amino acids long. Germline values: CDR1 WSHSY, CDR2 SAAADI. The V and J ends lost 3 bases and 13 bases respectively, with 13 bases between them. In DNA, the CDR3 is TGCGCCAGCAGTGAAGGTGGCACGCGTCAGTTCTTC. Translated: CASSEGGTRQFF.

The chain is built from TRBV4-3 and TRBJ1-5; tentatively, D is TRBD1 (6 bases). Germline values: CDR1 LGHNA, CDR2 YSLEER. The CDR3 covers 17 residues. The V end lost 0 bases, the J end lost 7 bases, and 19 bases lay between the germline ends. In nucleotides, the CDR3 is TGCGCCAGCAGCCAAGAATTCGGCCCGATAGGGGGGCAGCCCCAGCATTTT. Encoded protein: CASSQEFGPIGGQPQHF.

The CDR3 loop is CATRTWTGGDWAGNTIYF. CDR3 in DNA: TGTGCCACCAGGACGTGGACAGGGGGCGATTGGGCTGGAAACACCATATATTTT. The rearrangement uses TRBV5-4 and TRBJ1-3; 11 positions agree with TRBD1. This CDR3 spans 18 amino acids. CDR1 is SGHNT and CDR2 is YYREEE in the germline V gene (reference sequence). V shed 9 bases and J 2 bases; nucleotides not matched to a gene: 16.

This rearrangement joins TRBV5-6 to TRBJ2-5; possibly TRBD2 for D (5 bases). The ends were cut back, 3 bases at V and 4 bases at J, with 19 bases in the middle. Germline V gene lookup returns CDR1 SGHDT and CDR2 YYEEEE. This CDR3 is built from 16 residues. The CDR3 region is CASSWVGRGEIETQYF. The CDR3 nucleotides are TGTGCCAGCAGCTGGGTCGGCCGGGGAGAGATAGAGACCCAGTACTTC.

The chain carries TRBV5-1 and TRBJ1-1; TRBD1 aligns across 8 bases. The CDR3 covers 14 residues. Trimming at V came to 1 base and at J to 3 bases, leaving 2 bases not matched to a gene. The germline V gene encodes CDR1 SGHRS and CDR2 YFSETQ. The CDR3 region is CASSLTGGYTEAFF. CDR3 sequence (DNA): TGCGCCAGCAGCTTGACAGGGGGGTACACTGAAGCTTTCTTT.

The chain links TRBV19 to TRBJ2-5; TRBD2 matches at 13 bases. CDR3 length: 15 residues. J was trimmed by 5 bases and V by 5 bases; bases with no gene match: 5. Looked up from germline, CDR1 is LNHDA and CDR2 is SQIVND (reference sequence). The CDR3 loop reads CASSLGLAGWETQYF. The CDR3 DNA sequence: TGTGCCAGTAGTCTGGGACTAGCGGGATGGGAGACCCAGTACTTC. The full variable domain, completed using reference TRBV19 and TRBJ2-5, is DGGITQSPKYLFRKEGQNVTLSCEQNLNHDAMYWYRQDPGQGLRLIYYSQIVNDFQKGDIAEGYSVSREKKESFPLTVTSAQKNPTAFYLCASSLGLAGWETQYFGPGTRLLVL.

The CDR3 loop reads CASSIYQRGPHGYTF. CDR3 in DNA: TGTGCCAGTAGTATTTATCAGCGCGGACCTCATGGCTACACCTTC. The rearrangement links TRBV19 to TRBJ1-2, with no clear D. The CDR3 consists of 15 residues. Germline V CDR1 and CDR2: LNHDA, SQIVND (reference sequence). V shed 3 bases and J shed 6 bases, with 17 bases lying between them. Full variable domain (outside the CDR3, taken from reference TRBV19 and TRBJ1-2): DGGITQSPKYLFRKEGQNVTLSCEQNLNHDAMYWYRQDPGQGLRLIYYSQIVNDFQKGDIAEGYSVSREKKESFPLTVTSAQKNPTAFYLCASSIYQRGPHGYTFGSGTRLTVV.

The rearrangement links TRBV11-2 to TRBJ2-5; D may be TRBD2 (6 bases). The CDR3 spans 15 residues. V was trimmed by 5 bases and J by 2 bases, leaving 15 bases between them. Germline CDR1 is SGHAT and CDR2 is FQNNGV. CDR3 nucleotides: TGTGCCAGCAGCCCGGTGGGCGGGGCTCAAGAGACCCAGTACTTC. Translation gives CASSPVGGAQETQYF. The full variable domain, rest sourced from reference TRBV11-2 and TRBJ2-5, is EAGVAQSPRYKIIEKRQSVAFWCNPISGHATLYWYQQILGQGPKLLIQFQNNGVVDDSQLPKDRFSAERLKGVDSTLKIQPAKLEDSAVYLCASSPVGGAQETQYFGPGTRLLVL.

The chain couples TRBV6-5 to TRBJ1-1; the match to TRBD1 covers 7 bases. From germline, CDR1 is MNHEY and CDR2 SVGAGI. The CDR3 spans 14 residues. Losses at the gene ends were 2 bases for V and 2 bases for J; bases not matched to a gene: 2. The CDR3 spells CASSYRTGNTEAFF. CDR3 sequence (DNA): TGTGCCAGCAGTTACAGGACAGGAAACACTGAAGCTTTCTTT.

This chain connects TRBV6-1 to TRBJ1-1; D remains unclear. Germline lookup yields CDR1 MNHNS and CDR2 SASEGT. The CDR3 runs to 15 residues. V was cut by 5 bases and J by 4 bases, with 17 bases left in between. The CDR3 loop is CASSRFNLLTTEAFF. The DNA of the CDR3 is TGTGCCAGCAGTCGCTTTAATTTATTGACCACTGAAGCTTTCTTT.

The chain is built from TRBV7-9 and TRBJ2-1; the match to TRBD1 covers 9 bases. The CDR3 is made up of 12 amino acids. V was pared by 9 bases and J by 4 bases, with 1 base of the junction left unmatched. The germline V gene encodes CDR1 SEHNR and CDR2 FQNEAQ (reference sequence). DNA of the CDR3: TGTGCCAGTGGGACAGGGTACAATGAGCAGTTCTTC. Translated: CASGTGYNEQFF. The variable domain in full, completed from reference TRBV7-9 and TRBJ2-1, reads DTGVSQNPRHKITKRGQNVTFRCDPISEHNRLYWYRQTLGQGPEFLTYFQNEAQLEKSRLLSDRFSAERPKGSFSTLEIQRTEQGDSAMYLCASGTGYNEQFFGPGTRLTVL.

The chain recombines TRBV7-9 with TRBJ2-5; TRBD2 agrees at 9 bases. The ends lost 3 bases at V and 2 bases at J; junction bases unmatched: 7. The length of the CDR3 is 16 residues. Germline-derived CDR1 and CDR2 are SEHNR and FQNEAQ (reference sequence). The CDR3, as DNA: TGTGCCAGCAGCTTGGGCGGGAGGGCCTGGCAAGAGACCCAGTACTTC. Its translation: CASSLGGRAWQETQYF.

V is TRBV7-8 and J is TRBJ1-4; tentative D call: TRBD1 (5 bases). Trimming stripped 0 bases from V and 5 bases from J, with 13 bases between. This CDR3 has 16 amino acids. CDR1 SGHVS and CDR2 FQNEAQ come from the germline V gene. The CDR3 sequence: CASSLAVMGPNEKLFF. The CDR3 coding sequence is TGTGCCAGCAGCTTAGCGGTGATGGGACCAAATGAAAAACTGTTTTTT.

The V call is TRBV18, the J call TRBJ1-1; D gene ambiguous. Germline V gene lookup returns CDR1 KGHSH and CDR2 LQKENI. There are 16 residues in the CDR3. Trimming stripped 2 bases from V and 0 bases from J, with 13 bases between. The chain's CDR3 is CASSPMTGSMNTEAFF. DNA for the CDR3: TGTGCCAGCTCACCAATGACCGGGTCCATGAACACTGAAGCTTTCTTT.

This chain's CDR3 is CASSSLAGASEQYV. The CDR3 DNA follows: TGTGCCAGCAGCTCCTTAGCGGGAGCTTCCGAGCAGTACGTC. The V gene is TRBV11-2, the J gene TRBJ2-7, with 9 nucleotides matching TRBD2. V lost 4 bases to trimming and J lost 6 bases; unmatched junction nucleotides: 7. This CDR3 is 14 amino acids long. Germline V gene lookup returns CDR1 SGHAT and CDR2 FQNNGV.

This clone has only one observation. The rearrangement links TRBV11-3 to TRBJ2-1; D is uncertain. CDR1 is SGHNT, CDR2 YENEEA, per germline. The ends were cut back, 2 bases at V and 9 bases at J, with 5 bases in the middle. The CDR3 consists of 11 residues. DNA for the CDR3: TGTGCCAGCAGCTTAAACAGTGAGCAGTTCTTC. The encoded protein is CASSLNSEQFF.

This rearrangement joins TRBV6-5 to TRBJ1-6; TRBD1 matches at 7 bases. The CDR3 totals 14 residues. Germline assignment: CDR1 MNHEY and CDR2 SVGAGI. V trimming: 5 bases; J trimming: 9 bases; junction bases outside the gene matches: 7. DNA for the CDR3: TGTGCCAGCAGTCTCGACAGGGTTGGTTCACCCCTCCACTTT. It codes for CASSLDRVGSPLHF.

The V and J genes are TRBV14 and TRBJ1-2; D unresolved. CDR1 and CDR2 from the germline V gene are SGHDN and FVKESK. This CDR3 region has 15 residues. With 3 bases removed from V and 2 bases from J, the gap between germline ends came to 13 bases. In nucleotides, the CDR3 is TGTGCCAGCAGCCATGTGGGCGGATGGAACTATGGCTACACCTTC. It translates to CASSHVGGWNYGYTF.

The chain employs TRBV27 and TRBJ2-2, with 9 bases fitting TRBD1. The CDR3 has 16 amino acids. Losses at the gene ends were 3 bases for V and 4 bases for J; bases not matched to a gene: 6. Germline values: CDR1 MNHEY, CDR2 SMNVEV (reference sequence). This CDR3 reads CASSFSGQGGTGELFF. The CDR3 DNA reads TGTGCCAGCAGTTTTTCGGGACAGGGTGGCACCGGGGAGCTGTTTTTT.

The J gene is TRBJ2-3, the V gene TRBV6-1; 9 bases map to TRBD1. CDR3 length equals 16 residues. The V gene end was trimmed by 0 bases and the J gene end by 1 base; junction bases not matched to a gene: 2. CDR1 MNHNS and CDR2 SASEGT come from the germline V gene. The CDR3 DNA reads as TGTGCCAGCAGTGAAGCGACAGGGGGTGGCACAGATACGCAGTATTTT. The encoded protein is CASSEATGGGTDTQYF.

J is TRBJ2-1 and V is TRBV9, with 8 bases identical to TRBD2. This CDR3 contains 16 residues. Germline V gives CDR1 SGDLS, CDR2 YYNGEE. V was clipped by 4 bases and J by 8 bases; unmatched bases: 14. CDR3 coding DNA: TGTGCCAGCAGCTATGAGAGCGGGAGAGGTATGGATGAGCAGTTCTTC. Translating it yields CASSYESGRGMDEQFF.